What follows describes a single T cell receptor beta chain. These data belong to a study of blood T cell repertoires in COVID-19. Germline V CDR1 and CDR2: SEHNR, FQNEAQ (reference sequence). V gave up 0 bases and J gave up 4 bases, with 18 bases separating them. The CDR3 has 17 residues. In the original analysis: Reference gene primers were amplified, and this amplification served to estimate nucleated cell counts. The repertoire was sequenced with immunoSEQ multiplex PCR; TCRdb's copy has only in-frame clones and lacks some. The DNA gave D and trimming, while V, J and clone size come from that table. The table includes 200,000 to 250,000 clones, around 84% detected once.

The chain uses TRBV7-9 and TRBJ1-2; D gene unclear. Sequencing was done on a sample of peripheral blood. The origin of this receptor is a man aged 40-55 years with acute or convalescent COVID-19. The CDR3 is CASSLARGQAISYGYTF. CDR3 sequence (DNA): TGTGCCAGCAGCTTAGCGCGCGGGCAGGCGATTAGCTATGGCTACACCTTC.